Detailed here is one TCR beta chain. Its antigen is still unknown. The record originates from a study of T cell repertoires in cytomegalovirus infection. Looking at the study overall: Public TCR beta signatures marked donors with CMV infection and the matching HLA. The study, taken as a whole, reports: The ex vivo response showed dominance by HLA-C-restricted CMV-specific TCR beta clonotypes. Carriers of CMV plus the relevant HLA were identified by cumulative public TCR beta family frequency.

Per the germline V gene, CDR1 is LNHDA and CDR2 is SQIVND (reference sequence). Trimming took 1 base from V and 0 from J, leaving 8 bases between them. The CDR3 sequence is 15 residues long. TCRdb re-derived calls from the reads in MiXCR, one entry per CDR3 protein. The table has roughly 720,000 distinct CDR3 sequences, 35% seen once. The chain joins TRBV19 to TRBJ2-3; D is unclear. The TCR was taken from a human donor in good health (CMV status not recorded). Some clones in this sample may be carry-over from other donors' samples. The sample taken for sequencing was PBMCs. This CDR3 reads CASSIGSDSTDTQYF. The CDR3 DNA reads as TGTGCCAGTAGTATAGGGTCCGATAGCACAGATACGCAGTATTTT.